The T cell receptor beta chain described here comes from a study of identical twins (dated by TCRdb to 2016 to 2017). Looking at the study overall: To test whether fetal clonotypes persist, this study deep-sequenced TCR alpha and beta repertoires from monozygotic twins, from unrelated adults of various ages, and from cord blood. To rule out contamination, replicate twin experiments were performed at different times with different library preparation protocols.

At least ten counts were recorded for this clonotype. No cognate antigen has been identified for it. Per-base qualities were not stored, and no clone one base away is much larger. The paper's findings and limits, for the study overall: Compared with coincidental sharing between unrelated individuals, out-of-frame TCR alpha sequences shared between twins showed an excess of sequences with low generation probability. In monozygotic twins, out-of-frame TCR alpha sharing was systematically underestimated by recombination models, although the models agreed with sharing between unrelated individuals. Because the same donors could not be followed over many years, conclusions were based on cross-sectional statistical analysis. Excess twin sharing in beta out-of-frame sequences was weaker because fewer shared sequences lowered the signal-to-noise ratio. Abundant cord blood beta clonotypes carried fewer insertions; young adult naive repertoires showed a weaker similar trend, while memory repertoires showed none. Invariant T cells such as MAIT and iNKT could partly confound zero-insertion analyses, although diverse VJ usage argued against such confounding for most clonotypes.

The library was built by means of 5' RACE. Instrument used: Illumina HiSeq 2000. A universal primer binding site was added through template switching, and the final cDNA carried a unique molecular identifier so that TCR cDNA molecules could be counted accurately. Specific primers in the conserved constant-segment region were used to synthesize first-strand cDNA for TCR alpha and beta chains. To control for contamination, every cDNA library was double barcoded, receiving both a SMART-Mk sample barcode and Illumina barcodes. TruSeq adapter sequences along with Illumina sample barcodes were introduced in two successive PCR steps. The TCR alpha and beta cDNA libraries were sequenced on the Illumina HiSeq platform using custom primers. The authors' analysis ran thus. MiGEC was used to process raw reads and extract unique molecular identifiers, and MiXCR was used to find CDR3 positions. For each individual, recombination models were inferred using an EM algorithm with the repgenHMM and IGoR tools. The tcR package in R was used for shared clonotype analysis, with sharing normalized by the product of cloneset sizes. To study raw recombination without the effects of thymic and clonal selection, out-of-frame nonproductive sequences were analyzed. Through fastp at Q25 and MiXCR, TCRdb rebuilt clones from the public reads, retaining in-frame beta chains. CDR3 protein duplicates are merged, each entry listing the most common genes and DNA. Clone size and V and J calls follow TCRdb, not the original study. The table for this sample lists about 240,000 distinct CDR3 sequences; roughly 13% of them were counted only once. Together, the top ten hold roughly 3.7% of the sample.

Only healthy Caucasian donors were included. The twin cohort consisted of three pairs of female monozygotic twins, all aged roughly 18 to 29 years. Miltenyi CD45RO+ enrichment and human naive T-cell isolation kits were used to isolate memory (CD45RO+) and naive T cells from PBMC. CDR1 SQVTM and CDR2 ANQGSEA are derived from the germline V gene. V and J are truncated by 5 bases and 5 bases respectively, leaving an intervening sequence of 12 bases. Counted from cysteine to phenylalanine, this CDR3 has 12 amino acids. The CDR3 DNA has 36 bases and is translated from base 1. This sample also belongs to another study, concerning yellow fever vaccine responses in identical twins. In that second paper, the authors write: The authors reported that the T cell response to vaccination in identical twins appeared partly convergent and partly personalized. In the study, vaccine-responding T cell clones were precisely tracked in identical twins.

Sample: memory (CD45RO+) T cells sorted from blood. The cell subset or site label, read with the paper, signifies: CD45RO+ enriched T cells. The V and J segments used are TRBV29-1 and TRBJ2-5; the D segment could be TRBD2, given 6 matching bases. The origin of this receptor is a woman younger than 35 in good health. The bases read TGCAGCGTTCATCCTGCGGGGGAGACCCAGTACTTC. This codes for CSVHPAGETQYF.